The 15 T cell receptor beta chains presented below share a single source sample, sequenced in a study of T cells in Graves' hyperthyroidism and ophthalmopathy. RNA transcripts gave rise to amplified TCR beta CDR3 regions. RT-PCR in the first round (using the HTBI primer set) targeted the TCR CDR3. MiXCR was run by TCRdb on the multiplex PCR reads, yielding one entry per CDR3 protein. The table shows roughly 700,000 distinct CDR3 sequences, with about a third occurring only once. The sample consisted of blood. The receptors shown here come from a woman aged 40 to 50 with Graves' hyperthyroidism.

As concerns this clonotype: The CDR3 end shows no conserved phenylalanine or tryptophan, and so a read error is likely. The DNA is omitted, as the CDR3 cannot be located on it reliably, and the CDR3 follows TCRdb's listing. The gene calls are TRBV29-1 and TRBJ1-4. The CDR3 adds up to 10 amino acids, both ends counted. CDR1 and CDR2 from the germline V gene are SQVTM and ANQGSEA. CDR3: CSVEVTGANY.

V and J are TRBV6-6 and TRBJ2-7; D is perhaps TRBD2 (5 bases). Trimming left V 6 bases short and J 7 bases short, with 16 bases between. CDR1 and CDR2 (germline): MNHNY, SVGAGI (reference sequence). The length of the CDR3 is 13 residues. CDR3 nucleotides: TGTGCCAGCAGATGGGAGTCCTCGGGTGAGCAGTACTTC. Protein product: CASRWESSGEQYF.

In its sample, this clonotype was seen many times. The chain recombines TRBV7-9 with TRBJ1-2, with 8 positions matching TRBD1. Looked up from germline, CDR1 is SEHNR and CDR2 is FQNEAQ (reference sequence). With 3 bases clipped from V and 4 bases from J, the junction kept 7 bases outside the gene matches. The CDR3 loop spans 15 amino acids. The CDR3 loop is CASSLGQAPSYGYTF. CDR3 bases: TGTGCCAGCAGCTTGGGACAGGCGCCCAGCTATGGCTACACCTTC. Full variable domain (rest looked up from reference TRBV7-9 and TRBJ1-2): DTGVSQNPRHKITKRGQNVTFRCDPISEHNRLYWYRQTLGQGPEFLTYFQNEAQLEKSRLLSDRFSAERPKGSFSTLEIQRTEQGDSAMYLCASSLGQAPSYGYTFGSGTRLTVV.

Concerning this clonotype itself: At one boundary the junction diverges from the germline segment, which might be a read error. The chain's CDR3 is CASSEVNTGDTEAFF. CDR3 nucleotide sequence: TGTGCCAGCAGTGAAGTTAATACAGGGGACACCGAAGCTTTCTTT. The chain couples TRBV2 to TRBJ1-1, with 7 bases identical to TRBD1. Germline V gene data show CDR1 as SNHLY and CDR2 as FYNNEI. The CDR3 consists of 15 residues.

The chain carries TRBV29-1 and TRBJ1-1; D not resolved. Between the trimmed V and J ends, which lost 6 bases and 2 bases, there was a span of 7 bases. This CDR3 is built from 11 residues. The germline V gene encodes CDR1 SQVTM and CDR2 ANQGSEA. CDR3 coding DNA: TGCAGCGTGCGGGATAACACTGAAGCTTTCTTT. It is translated as CSVRDNTEAFF.

This clonotype was observed many times. J is TRBJ1-2 and V is TRBV6-5; the match to TRBD1 covers 10 bases. V lost 5 bases, J lost 6 bases, and 6 bases stayed unmatched. Per germline, CDR1 MNHEY and CDR2 SVGAGI. CDR3 length equals 14 residues. Here the CDR3 reads CASSPGTGDHGYTF. In DNA form, the CDR3 reads TGTGCCAGCAGTCCCGGGACAGGGGACCATGGCTACACCTTC.

This clonotype appeared many times. This rearrangement joins TRBV7-3 to TRBJ1-6; D remains unclear. The V end was cut by 6 bases, the J end by 0 bases, with 6 bases between. The CDR3 has 14 amino acids. CDR1 is SGHTA, CDR2 FQGTGA, per germline. In DNA, the CDR3 is TGTGCCAGCAGGGCAGACTCCTATAATTCACCCCTCCACTTT. Translating gives CASRADSYNSPLHF. The full variable domain, in which reference TRBV7-3 and TRBJ1-6 provide the parts outside the CDR3, is GAGVSQTPSNKVTEKGKYVELRCDPISGHTALYWYRQSLGQGPEFLIYFQGTGAADDSGLPNDRFFAVRPEGSVSTLKIQRTERGDSAVYLCASRADSYNSPLHFGNGTRLTVT.

This clonotype occurred a few times. The chain recombines TRBV2 with TRBJ2-7; TRBD1 might be the D (6 bases). The CDR3 covers 17 residues. CDR1 is SNHLY and CDR2 is FYNNEI in the germline V gene. Trimming removed 8 bases at V and 3 bases at J, with 26 bases between. CDR3 residues: CASLLGRGGLMRYEQYF. In DNA, the CDR3 is TGTGCCAGCTTGCTCGGCAGGGGTGGCTTGATGCGCTACGAGCAGTACTTC.

The chain is built from TRBV2 and TRBJ1-3; tentatively, D is TRBD1 (5 bases). V was pared by 9 bases and J by 3 bases, with 18 bases between. CDR3 size: 15 residues. The germline CDR1 and CDR2 sequences are SNHLY and FYNNEI. Here the CDR3 DNA reads TGTGCCAGTACCCCGGGACTTAGCTGTGGAAACACCATATATTTT. Translation gives CASTPGLSCGNTIYF. The whole variable domain, filled in from reference TRBV2 and TRBJ1-3, reads EPEVTQTPSHQVTQMGQEVILRCVPISNHLYFYWYRQILGQKVEFLVSFYNNEISEKSEIFDDQFSVERPDGSNFTLKIRSTKLEDSAMYFCASTPGLSCGNTIYFGEGSWLTVV.

CDR3 DNA sequence: TGCAGTTCCCTCGACAACTACGAGCAGTACTTC. Protein: CSSLDNYEQYF. V is TRBV29-1 and J is TRBJ2-7; D is unresolved. Germline lookup yields CDR1 SQVTM and CDR2 ANQGSEA. The CDR3 runs 11 residues.

The chain links TRBV29-1 to TRBJ2-7; 7 bases line up with TRBD2. From germline, CDR1 is SQVTM and CDR2 ANQGSEA. This CDR3 contains 13 residues. After removal of 7 bases from V and 2 bases from J, the junction contained 8 bases not matched to a gene. CDR3 residues: CSASGGSAYEQYF. The CDR3 DNA sequence: TGCAGCGCCTCGGGGGGTTCCGCCTACGAGCAGTACTTC.

A note on this clonotype: As the CDR3 is not closed by the conserved phenylalanine or tryptophan, this likely results from a read error. The chain links TRBV19 to TRBJ1-4; TRBD1 aligns across 8 bases. From germline, CDR1 is LNHDA and CDR2 SQIVND (reference sequence). The V segment lost 5 bases and the J segment 6 bases; nucleotides outside the gene matches: 8. The CDR3 length is 15 residues. The CDR3 DNA reads as TGTGCCAGTAGTGGTAACAGGGGGTTCGATGAAAAACTGTTTTCT. Its translation: CASSGNRGFDEKLFS.

V and J are TRBV14 and TRBJ2-7; the match to TRBD1 covers 10 bases. V shed 5 bases and J 5 bases; nucleotides not matched to a gene: 9. The length of the CDR3 is 15 residues. Looked up from germline, CDR1 is SGHDN and CDR2 is FVKESK. CDR3 region: CASSARRQGADEQYF. The CDR3, as DNA: TGTGCCAGCAGCGCGAGACGACAGGGGGCGGACGAGCAGTACTTC.

The table lists this clonotype with many counts. The chain recombines TRBV6-2 or TRBV6-3 with TRBJ1-5, with D unclear. CDR1 is MNHEY, CDR2 SVGEGT, per germline. Trimming took 2 bases from V and 3 from J, leaving 8 bases between them. CDR3 length: 14 amino acids. CDR3 amino acids: CASSYRRSNQPQHF. In DNA, the CDR3 is TGTGCCAGCAGTTACAGAAGGTCCAATCAGCCCCAGCATTTT.

The chain carries TRBV12-3 or TRBV12-4 and TRBJ1-5; D uncertain. V was trimmed by 11 bases and J by 0 bases, leaving 14 bases between them. The CDR3 length is 14 residues. The CDR3 nucleotides read TGTGCCTCCAAGGGAGACCATAGCAATCAGCCCCAGCATTTT. Residues: CASKGDHSNQPQHF.